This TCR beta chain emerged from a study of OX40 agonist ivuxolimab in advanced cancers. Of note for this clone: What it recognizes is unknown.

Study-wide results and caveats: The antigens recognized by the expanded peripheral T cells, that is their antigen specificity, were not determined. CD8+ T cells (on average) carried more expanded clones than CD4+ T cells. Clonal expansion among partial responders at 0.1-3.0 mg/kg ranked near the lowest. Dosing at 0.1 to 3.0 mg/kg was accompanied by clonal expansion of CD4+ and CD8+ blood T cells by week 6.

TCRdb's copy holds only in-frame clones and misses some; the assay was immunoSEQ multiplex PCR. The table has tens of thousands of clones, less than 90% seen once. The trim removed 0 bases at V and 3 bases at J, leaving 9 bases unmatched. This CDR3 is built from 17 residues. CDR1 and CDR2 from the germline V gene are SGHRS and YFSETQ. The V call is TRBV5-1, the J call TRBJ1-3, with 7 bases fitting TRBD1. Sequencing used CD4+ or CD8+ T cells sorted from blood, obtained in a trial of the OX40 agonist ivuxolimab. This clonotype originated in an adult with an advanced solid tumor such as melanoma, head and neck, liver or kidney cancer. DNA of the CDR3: TGCGCCAGCAGCTTGGGGCCCCGGGACAGCTATGGAAACACCATATATTTT. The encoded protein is CASSLGPRDSYGNTIYF.